Below, 27 T cell receptor beta chains from the same sample are listed, as sequenced in a study of blood T cells in healthy people across ages. A second roughly 6 to 12 cycle PCR used barcoded and J-beta primers. TCRdb re-analysed the 5' RACE reads in MiXCR, keeping a single row per CDR3 protein. The data show more than 1,000,000 distinct CDR3 sequences, with around 25% seen just once and about 0.72% held by the top ten. This sample was also put to use in a study of T cells of mothers and their children.

The sample taken for sequencing was blood. The receptor set was obtained from a girl aged 2-10 years in good health.

This clonotype has only a few counts. The chain joins TRBV5-1 to TRBJ2-1, with TRBD2 identical over 10 bases. The length of the CDR3 is 19 residues. Per the germline V gene, CDR1 is SGHRS and CDR2 is YFSETQ. Trimming at V came to 0 bases and at J to 0 bases, leaving 9 bases not matched to a gene. The CDR3 region is CASSLVAGGPKGSYNEQFF. The CDR3 region has the DNA TGCGCCAGCAGCTTGGTAGCGGGAGGCCCTAAGGGCTCCTACAATGAGCAGTTCTTC.

This clonotype was seen once. Germline and junction disagree at one end, which may indicate a read error. The chain joins TRBV12-3 or TRBV12-4 to TRBJ2-7; tentative D call: TRBD2 (6 bases). This CDR3 has 11 residues. CDR3 amino acids: CASGVSREQYF. The CDR3 coding sequence is TGTGCCAGCGGGGTCTCCCGGGAGCAGTATTTC.

The chain has TRBV12-5 and TRBJ2-7; D may be TRBD2 (6 bases). Germline CDR1 is LGHNT and CDR2 is FRNRAP. The V gene lost 3 bases and the J gene lost 5 bases, with 14 bases spanning the gap. CDR3 length equals 14 residues. This CDR3 is CASGFQGGVDEQYF. The CDR3 DNA is TGTGCTAGTGGTTTTCAGGGAGGAGTGGACGAGCAGTACTTC.

V and J are TRBV3-1 and TRBJ2-7, with D perhaps assigned TRBD1 or TRBD2 (5 bases each). Germline V gene sequence: CDR1 LGHDT, CDR2 YNNKEL (reference sequence). The CDR3 loop spans 16 amino acids. V was trimmed by 5 bases and J by 3 bases, leaving 20 bases between them. CDR3 protein: CASSRSTYQGRYEQYF. The CDR3 nucleotides read TGTGCCAGCAGCAGATCCACTTATCAGGGACGCTACGAGCAGTACTTC.

The CDR3 nucleotides are TGCAGCGCCGCTGGACGTCTCCTCACTGAAGCTTTCTTT. Residues: CSAAGRLLTEAFF. V is TRBV29-1 and J is TRBJ1-1; D gene ambiguous. The CDR3 sequence is 13 residues long. CDR1 SQVTM and CDR2 ANQGSEA come from the germline V gene. The V end lost 7 bases, the J end lost 4 bases, and 16 bases lay between the germline ends.

This rearrangement joins TRBV3-1 to TRBJ1-4; D is perhaps TRBD1 (5 bases). The V gene's germline CDR1 is LGHDT and CDR2 YNNKEL (reference sequence). Deletions cut 1 base from V and 3 bases from J, with 15 bases between. The CDR3 runs to 17 residues. Here the CDR3 reads CASSQGRGVGANEKLFF. The CDR3 coding sequence is TGTGCCAGCAGCCAAGGAAGGGGAGTGGGAGCTAATGAAAAACTGTTTTTT.

Notes on this clonotype: This likely comes from a read error, as the CDR3 has no conserved phenylalanine or tryptophan at its end. The V call is TRBV10-3, the J call TRBJ2-5, with TRBD1 identical over 7 bases. The CDR3 has 14 amino acids. Trimming removed 10 bases from V and 5 bases from J; junction bases left unmatched: 13. Germline lookup yields CDR1 ENHRY and CDR2 SYGVKD. CDR3 residues: CATGDRLVGETQYL. CDR3 sequence (DNA): TGTGCCACCGGGGACAGACTTGTTGGGGAGACCCAGTACCTC.

The sample holds a few counts of this clonotype. The CDR3 nucleotides read TGTGCCAGCAGGGGGGACAGGAAGACCCAGTACTTC. It yields the protein CASRGDRKTQYF. The genes are TRBV7-9 and TRBJ2-5, with 8 bases fitting TRBD1. Germline CDR1 SEHNR, CDR2 FQNEAQ (reference sequence). The CDR3 extends over 12 amino acids. Losses at the gene ends were 6 bases for V and 6 bases for J; bases not matched to a gene: 3.

This sequence joins TRBV29-1 and TRBJ2-2, with D uncertain. The germline V gene encodes CDR1 SQVTM and CDR2 ANQGSEA. The CDR3 length is 10 residues. The ends were cut back, 7 bases at V and 7 bases at J, with 7 bases in the middle. This CDR3 reads CSGLDGELFF. The CDR3 DNA reads as TGCAGCGGTTTAGACGGGGAGCTGTTTTTT.

This sequence joins TRBV5-1 and TRBJ1-6; TRBD1 might be the D (6 bases). The CDR3 runs to 15 residues. The germline V gene encodes CDR1 SGHRS and CDR2 YFSETQ. V was cut by 5 bases and J by 5 bases, with 14 bases left in between. In DNA, the CDR3 is TGCGCCAGCAGAAGAACAGGGTTGAATAATTCACCCCTCCACTTT. It translates to CASRRTGLNNSPLHF.

The chain combines TRBV4-1 with TRBJ2-3, with 11 bases fitting TRBD1. Trimming removed 4 bases from V and 4 bases from J; junction bases left unmatched: 10. CDR1 is MGHRA and CDR2 is YSYEKL in the germline V gene. The CDR3 extends over 17 amino acids. The CDR3 loop reads CASSRFLDRGPADTQYF. In DNA form, the CDR3 reads TGCGCCAGCAGCCGCTTCTTGGACAGGGGGCCAGCAGATACGCAGTATTTT.

The count of this clonotype is one. One end of the junction fails to match germline, which may point to a read error. The CDR3 DNA sequence: TGTGCCAGCAGTCCAGGGACCGATTACTACGAGCAGTGCTTC. This translates into CASSPGTDYYEQCF. The chain couples TRBV28 to TRBJ2-7, with D perhaps given as TRBD1 or TRBD2 (5 bases each). CDR1 MDHEN and CDR2 SYDVKM come from the germline V gene. The CDR3 covers 14 residues.

This clonotype was recorded a few times. The chain is built from TRBV7-9 and TRBJ2-1; D call uncertain. The CDR3 extends over 14 amino acids. The V end was cut by 3 bases, the J end by 8 bases, with 14 bases between. CDR1 and CDR2 (germline): SEHNR, FQNEAQ (reference sequence). Here the CDR3 DNA reads TGTGCCAGCAGCTTGGATTCCTACTATGATGAGCAGTTCTTC. It yields the protein CASSLDSYYDEQFF.

This clonotype appeared a few times. The CDR3 DNA reads TGTGCCAGCAGCTTTGGGGACTCATTTTACAATGAGCAGTTCTTC. Protein product: CASSFGDSFYNEQFF. The chain recombines TRBV13 with TRBJ2-1, with a tentative D call TRBD2 (6 bases). The CDR3 is made up of 15 amino acids. Trimming shortened V by 3 bases and J by 4 bases, and 13 bases separated the two germline ends. Germline CDR1 is PRHDT and CDR2 is FYEKMQ (reference sequence).

With regard to this clonotype: The germline gene is not matched at one end of the junction; a read error may be the cause. The CDR3 nucleotides read TGTGCCAGCAGCCAAGCGTCAGATTGGCCCGGGGAGCTGTTCTTT. Translation gives CASSQASDWPGELFF. This chain joins TRBV3-1 and TRBJ2-2; D possibly corresponds to TRBD2 (5 bases). Germline V gives CDR1 LGHDT, CDR2 YNNKEL (reference sequence). The length of the CDR3 is 15 residues.

This chain links TRBV5-1 with TRBJ1-2, with D perhaps matching TRBD1 (6 bases). V was trimmed by 4 bases and J by 5 bases, leaving 12 bases between them. The germline V gene has CDR1 SGHRS and CDR2 YFSETQ. The CDR3 extends over 13 amino acids. The CDR3 nucleotides are TGCGCCAGCAGCCTAGGGACAACGTATGGCTACACCTTC. It specifies CASSLGTTYGYTF.

This clonotype was recorded a few times. The conserved phenylalanine or tryptophan normally closing the CDR3 is absent here, so this likely arose from a read error. The V gene is TRBV15, the J gene TRBJ2-4; TRBD2 might be the D (6 bases). Germline lookup yields CDR1 LNHNV and CDR2 YYDKDF (reference sequence). Trimming shortened V by 3 bases and J by 0 bases, and 15 bases separated the two germline ends. The CDR3 loop spans 17 amino acids. The CDR3 region has the DNA TGTGCCACCAGCAGGGAGGGTCCGACACTAGCCAAAAACATTCAGTACATC. Amino acids: CATSREGPTLAKNIQYI.

The V call is TRBV11-2, the J call TRBJ2-3; 11 nucleotides line up with TRBD2. V lost 4 bases, J lost 8 bases, and 2 bases stayed unmatched. The CDR3 runs to 13 residues. Germline V gene lookup returns CDR1 SGHAT and CDR2 FQNNGV. Written as DNA, the CDR3 is TGTGCCAGCAGCTCACTAGCGGGAGCTACGCAGTATTTT. Encoded protein: CASSSLAGATQYF.

This clonotype was seen a handful of times. J is TRBJ2-1 and V is TRBV6-4; 10 nucleotides agree with TRBD1. There are 15 residues in the CDR3. The ends lost 6 bases at V and 6 bases at J; junction bases unmatched: 8. CDR1 is MRHNA, CDR2 SNTAGT, per germline. CDR3 protein: CASSTGTGVFNEQFF. CDR3 nucleotides: TGTGCCAGCAGCACCGGGACAGGGGTTTTCAATGAGCAGTTCTTC.

The chain is built from TRBV6-5 and TRBJ2-1; possibly TRBD1 for D (6 bases). Between the trimmed V and J ends, which lost 5 bases and 4 bases, there was a span of 15 bases. From germline, CDR1 is MNHEY and CDR2 SVGAGI. The CDR3 contains 15 residues. The CDR3 reads CASSLLLTGYNEQFF. CDR3 DNA sequence: TGTGCCAGCAGTCTCCTCCTGACAGGTTACAATGAGCAGTTCTTC.

The DNA for the CDR3 is TGCAGCGTTGTACCCCTGAGAAACACTGAAGCTTTCTTT. Amino acid sequence: CSVVPLRNTEAFF. The chain couples TRBV29-1 to TRBJ1-1, with D hard to call. Germline CDR1 is SQVTM and CDR2 is ANQGSEA. V shed 4 bases and J shed 2 bases, with 11 bases lying between them. This CDR3 contains 13 residues.

The chain recombines TRBV7-3 with TRBJ2-1, with D hard to call. Germline V gene lookup returns CDR1 SGHTA and CDR2 FQGTGA. This CDR3 contains 15 residues. V was cut by 5 bases and J by 0 bases, with 11 bases left in between. The CDR3 DNA follows: TGTGCCAGCAGCCCGAACACTGGCTCCTACAATGAGCAGTTCTTC. Its translation: CASSPNTGSYNEQFF. The full variable domain, with the rest looked up from reference TRBV7-3 and TRBJ2-1, is GAGVSQTPSNKVTEKGKYVELRCDPISGHTALYWYRQSLGQGPEFLIYFQGTGAADDSGLPNDRFFAVRPEGSVSTLKIQRTERGDSAVYLCASSPNTGSYNEQFFGPGTRLTVL.

This chain connects TRBV5-1 to TRBJ2-1; D possibly matches TRBD1 or TRBD2 (5 bases each). Germline CDR1 is SGHRS and CDR2 is YFSETQ. The CDR3 runs 15 residues. The V gene lost 3 bases and the J gene lost 5 bases, with 15 bases spanning the gap. This CDR3 is CASSWPGPAHNEQFF. The CDR3 DNA reads as TGCGCCAGCAGCTGGCCGGGGCCTGCCCACAATGAGCAGTTCTTC.

The chain combines TRBV3-1 with TRBJ2-7, with 10 bases matching TRBD2. V lost 2 bases to trimming and J lost 6 bases; unmatched junction nucleotides: 7. Germline CDR1 reads LGHDT; CDR2 reads YNNKEL (reference sequence). The CDR3 is made up of 15 amino acids. The CDR3 region is CASSQPGLAFGEQYF. In nucleotides, the CDR3 is TGTGCCAGCAGCCAACCGGGACTAGCGTTTGGCGAGCAGTACTTC.

The genes are TRBV11-2 and TRBJ1-3; D uncertain. CDR1 SGHAT and CDR2 FQNNGV come from the germline V gene. The CDR3 consists of 13 residues. V was clipped by 5 bases and J by 6 bases, with 11 bases between them. Here the CDR3 DNA reads TGTGCCAGCAGCCAAACCCTGGAAAACACCATATATTTT. As protein: CASSQTLENTIYF.

This chain joins TRBV10-3 and TRBJ2-1; D might be TRBD1 (6 bases). The V gene's germline CDR1 is ENHRY and CDR2 SYGVKD. V was clipped by 0 bases and J by 4 bases, with 10 bases between them. CDR3 length: 15 residues. CDR3 in amino acids: CAISESGDTYNEQFF. Here the CDR3 DNA reads TGTGCCATCAGTGAGTCGGGGGACACATACAATGAGCAGTTCTTC.

This chain links TRBV12-3 or TRBV12-4 with TRBJ2-6; tentative D call: TRBD1 (6 bases). The CDR3 is 17 amino acids. The germline V and J ends were trimmed by 6 bases and 4 bases, with 19 bases remaining between them. The DNA of the CDR3 is TGTGCCAGCAGGTCCGTACCTTACAGGGCCGGGGCCAACGTCCTGACTTTC. It codes for CASRSVPYRAGANVLTF.